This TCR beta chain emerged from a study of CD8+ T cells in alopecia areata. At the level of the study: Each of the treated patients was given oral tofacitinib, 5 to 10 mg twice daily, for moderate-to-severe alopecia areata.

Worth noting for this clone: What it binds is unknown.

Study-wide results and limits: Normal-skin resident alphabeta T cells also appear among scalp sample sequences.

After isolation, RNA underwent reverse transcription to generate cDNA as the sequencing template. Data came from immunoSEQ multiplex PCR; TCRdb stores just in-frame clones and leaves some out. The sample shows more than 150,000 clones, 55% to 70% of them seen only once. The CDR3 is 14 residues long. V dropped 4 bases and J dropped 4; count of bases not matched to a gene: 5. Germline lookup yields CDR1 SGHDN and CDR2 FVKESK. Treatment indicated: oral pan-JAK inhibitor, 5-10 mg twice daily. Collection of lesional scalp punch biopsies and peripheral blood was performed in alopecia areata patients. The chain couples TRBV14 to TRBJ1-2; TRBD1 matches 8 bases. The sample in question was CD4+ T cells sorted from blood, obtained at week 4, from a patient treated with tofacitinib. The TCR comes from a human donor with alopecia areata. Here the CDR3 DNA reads TGTGCCAGCAGCCCGGGGACAGGAATCTATGGCTACACCTTC. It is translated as CASSPGTGIYGYTF.